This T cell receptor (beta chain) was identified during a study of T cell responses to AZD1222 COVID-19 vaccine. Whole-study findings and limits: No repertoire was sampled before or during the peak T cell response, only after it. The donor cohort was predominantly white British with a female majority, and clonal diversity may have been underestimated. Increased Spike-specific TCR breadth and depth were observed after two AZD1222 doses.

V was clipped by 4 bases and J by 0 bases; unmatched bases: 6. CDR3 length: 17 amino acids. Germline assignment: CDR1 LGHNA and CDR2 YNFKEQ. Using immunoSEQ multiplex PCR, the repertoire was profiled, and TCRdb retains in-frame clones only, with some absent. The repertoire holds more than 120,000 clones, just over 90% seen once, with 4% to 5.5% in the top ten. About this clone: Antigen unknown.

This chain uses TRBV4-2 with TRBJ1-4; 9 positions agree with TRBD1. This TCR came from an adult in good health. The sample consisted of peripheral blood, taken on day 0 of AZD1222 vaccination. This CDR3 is CASSPGQGQSTNEKLFF. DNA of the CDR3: TGTGCCAGCAGCCCAGGACAGGGGCAATCAACTAATGAAAAACTGTTTTTT.